This entry features one TCR beta chain sequence. Original handling: Reference gene primer amplification gave nucleated cell count estimates. Here immunoSEQ multiplex PCR was the method, and the copy in TCRdb shows in-frame clones only, minus some. V and J calls and clone size follow that table, whereas D and trimming were derived from the DNA. The sample lists approximately 450,000 clones, around 89% seen once, with 4% to 5.5% in the top ten. This entry comes from a study of blood T cell repertoires in COVID-19. Study overall: Researchers got acute and convalescent COVID-19 samples from the United States, Italy and Spain. T cells, B-cell-depleted T cells, or PBMCs provided the cDNA or gDNA that served as material.

This CDR3 has 17 residues. The V segment lost 5 bases and the J segment 2 bases; nucleotides outside the gene matches: 12. Looked up from germline, CDR1 is MNHNY and CDR2 is SVGAGI (reference sequence). V is TRBV6-6 and J is TRBJ1-5, with 7 bases aligning to TRBD1. The sample comprised peripheral blood. The TCR comes from a young woman with acute or convalescent COVID-19. The CDR3 loop reads CASSPAGAQGGNQPQHF. In nucleotides, the CDR3 is TGTGCCAGCAGTCCCGCCGGGGCCCAGGGGGGCAATCAGCCCCAGCATTTT.